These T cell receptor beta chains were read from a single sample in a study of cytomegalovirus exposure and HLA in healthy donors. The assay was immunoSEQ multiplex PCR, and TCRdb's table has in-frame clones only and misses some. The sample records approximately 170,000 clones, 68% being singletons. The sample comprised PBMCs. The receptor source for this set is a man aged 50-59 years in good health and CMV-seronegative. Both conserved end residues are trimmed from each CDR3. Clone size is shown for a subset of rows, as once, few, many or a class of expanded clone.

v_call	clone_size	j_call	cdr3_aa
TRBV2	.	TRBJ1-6	ASSDAGVGNSPLH
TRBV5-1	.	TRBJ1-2	ASSLVQTGEGYT
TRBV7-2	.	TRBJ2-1	ASSWTSPYNEQF
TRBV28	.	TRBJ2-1	ASSLQGAGRNEQF
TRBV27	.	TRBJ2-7	ASSFFSGYEQY
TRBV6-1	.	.	ASSAPGIAYEQY
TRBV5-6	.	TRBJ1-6	ASSPGRSGTNSPLH
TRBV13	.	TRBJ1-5	ASSSRQANNQPQH
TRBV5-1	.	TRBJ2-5	ASSSHPGLAGGLEETQY
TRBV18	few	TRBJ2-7	ASSPRGSTGDHEQY
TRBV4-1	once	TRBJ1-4	ASSQGKRQANEKLF
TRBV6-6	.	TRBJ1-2	ATTRGGNGYT
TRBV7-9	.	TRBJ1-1	ASSISGFTEAF
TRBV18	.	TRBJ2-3	ASSPTRTGTDTQY
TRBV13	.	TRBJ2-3	ASSLKAGGDTQY
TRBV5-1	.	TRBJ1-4	ASSIDRRANEKLF
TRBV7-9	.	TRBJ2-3	ASRQGATDTQY
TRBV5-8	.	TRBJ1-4	ASSLGLSEQGSEKLF
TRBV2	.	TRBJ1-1	ASSGPRGTEAF
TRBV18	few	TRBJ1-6	ASSPEQVTNSPLH
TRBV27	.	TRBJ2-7	ASSKSSGGENEQY